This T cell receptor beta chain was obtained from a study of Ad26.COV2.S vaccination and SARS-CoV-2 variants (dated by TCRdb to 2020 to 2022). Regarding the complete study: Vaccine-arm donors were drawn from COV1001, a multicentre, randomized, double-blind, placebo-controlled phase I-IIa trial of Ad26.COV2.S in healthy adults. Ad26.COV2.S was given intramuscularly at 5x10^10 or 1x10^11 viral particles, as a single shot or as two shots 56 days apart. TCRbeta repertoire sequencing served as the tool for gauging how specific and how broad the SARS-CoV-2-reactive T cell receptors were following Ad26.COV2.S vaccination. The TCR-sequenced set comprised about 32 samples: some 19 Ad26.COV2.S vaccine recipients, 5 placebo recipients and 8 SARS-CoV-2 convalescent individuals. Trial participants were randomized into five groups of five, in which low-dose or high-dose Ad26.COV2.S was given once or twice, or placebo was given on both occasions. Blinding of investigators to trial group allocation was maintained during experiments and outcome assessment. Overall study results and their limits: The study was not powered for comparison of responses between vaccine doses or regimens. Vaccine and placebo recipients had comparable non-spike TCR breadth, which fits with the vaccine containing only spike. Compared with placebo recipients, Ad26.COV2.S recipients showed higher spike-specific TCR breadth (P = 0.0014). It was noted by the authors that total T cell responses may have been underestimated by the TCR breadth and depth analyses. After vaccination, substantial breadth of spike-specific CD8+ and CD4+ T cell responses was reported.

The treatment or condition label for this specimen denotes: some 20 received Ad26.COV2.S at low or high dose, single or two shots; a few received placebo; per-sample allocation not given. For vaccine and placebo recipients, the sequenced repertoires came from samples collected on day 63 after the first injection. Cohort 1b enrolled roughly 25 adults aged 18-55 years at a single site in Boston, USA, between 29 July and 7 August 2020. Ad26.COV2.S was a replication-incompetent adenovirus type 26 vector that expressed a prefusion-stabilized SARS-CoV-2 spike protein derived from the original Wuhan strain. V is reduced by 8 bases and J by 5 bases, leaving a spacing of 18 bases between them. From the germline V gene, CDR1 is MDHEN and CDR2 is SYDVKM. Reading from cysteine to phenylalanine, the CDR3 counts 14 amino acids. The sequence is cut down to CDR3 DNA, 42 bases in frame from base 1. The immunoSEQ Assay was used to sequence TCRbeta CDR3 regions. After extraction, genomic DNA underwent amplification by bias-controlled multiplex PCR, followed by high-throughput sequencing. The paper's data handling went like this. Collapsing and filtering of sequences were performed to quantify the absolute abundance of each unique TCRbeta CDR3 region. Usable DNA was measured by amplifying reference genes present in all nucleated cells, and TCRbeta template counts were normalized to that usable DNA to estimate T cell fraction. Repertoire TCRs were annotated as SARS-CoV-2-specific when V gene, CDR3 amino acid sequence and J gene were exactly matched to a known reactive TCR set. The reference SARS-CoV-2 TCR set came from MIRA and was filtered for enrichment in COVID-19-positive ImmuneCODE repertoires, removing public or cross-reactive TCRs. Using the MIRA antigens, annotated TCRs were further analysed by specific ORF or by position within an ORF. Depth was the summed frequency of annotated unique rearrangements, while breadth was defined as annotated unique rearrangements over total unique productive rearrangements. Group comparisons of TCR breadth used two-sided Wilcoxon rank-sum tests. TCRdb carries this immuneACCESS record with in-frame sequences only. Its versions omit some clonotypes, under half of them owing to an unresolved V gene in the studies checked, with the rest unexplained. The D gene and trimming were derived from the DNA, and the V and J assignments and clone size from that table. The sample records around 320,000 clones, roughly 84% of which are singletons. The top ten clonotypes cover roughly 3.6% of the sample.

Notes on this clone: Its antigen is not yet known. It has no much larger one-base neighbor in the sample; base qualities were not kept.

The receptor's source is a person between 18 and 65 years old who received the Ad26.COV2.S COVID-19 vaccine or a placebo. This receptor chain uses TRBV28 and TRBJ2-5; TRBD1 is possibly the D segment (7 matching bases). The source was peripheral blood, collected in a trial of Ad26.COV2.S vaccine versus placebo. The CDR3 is CASGGDSAGETQYF. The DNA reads TGTGCCAGCGGAGGGGACAGCGCGGGGGAGACCCAGTACTTC.